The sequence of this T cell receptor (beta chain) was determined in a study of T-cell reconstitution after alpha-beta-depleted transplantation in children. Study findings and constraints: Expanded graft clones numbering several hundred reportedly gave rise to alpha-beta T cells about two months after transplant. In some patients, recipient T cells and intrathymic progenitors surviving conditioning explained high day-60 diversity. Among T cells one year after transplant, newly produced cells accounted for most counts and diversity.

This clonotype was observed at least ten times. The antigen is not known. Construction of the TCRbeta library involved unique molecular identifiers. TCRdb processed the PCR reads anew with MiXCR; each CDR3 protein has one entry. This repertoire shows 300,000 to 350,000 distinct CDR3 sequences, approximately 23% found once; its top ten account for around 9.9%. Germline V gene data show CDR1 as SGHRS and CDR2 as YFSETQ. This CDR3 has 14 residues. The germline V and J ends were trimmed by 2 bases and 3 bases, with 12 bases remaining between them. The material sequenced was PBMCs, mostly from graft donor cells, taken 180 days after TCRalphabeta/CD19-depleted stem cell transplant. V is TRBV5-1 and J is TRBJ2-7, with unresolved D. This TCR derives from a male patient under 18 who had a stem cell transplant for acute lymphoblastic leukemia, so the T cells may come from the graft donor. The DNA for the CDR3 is TGCGCCAGCAGCTTCCTCCCGAGTTTCTACGAGCAGTACTTC. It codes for CASSFLPSFYEQYF.